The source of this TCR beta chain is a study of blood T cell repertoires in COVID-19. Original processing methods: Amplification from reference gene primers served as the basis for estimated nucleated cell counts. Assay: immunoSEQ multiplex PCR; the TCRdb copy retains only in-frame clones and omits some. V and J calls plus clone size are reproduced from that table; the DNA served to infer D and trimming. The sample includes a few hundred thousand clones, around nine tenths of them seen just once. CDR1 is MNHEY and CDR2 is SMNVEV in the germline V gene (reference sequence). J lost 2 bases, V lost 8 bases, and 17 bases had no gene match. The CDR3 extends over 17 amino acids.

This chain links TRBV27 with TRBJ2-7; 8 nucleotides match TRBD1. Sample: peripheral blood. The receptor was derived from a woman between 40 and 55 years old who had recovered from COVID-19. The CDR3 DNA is TGTGCCAGCGGATCGCCAACTCGGACAGGGATACCCTACGAGCAGTACTTC. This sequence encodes CASGSPTRTGIPYEQYF.